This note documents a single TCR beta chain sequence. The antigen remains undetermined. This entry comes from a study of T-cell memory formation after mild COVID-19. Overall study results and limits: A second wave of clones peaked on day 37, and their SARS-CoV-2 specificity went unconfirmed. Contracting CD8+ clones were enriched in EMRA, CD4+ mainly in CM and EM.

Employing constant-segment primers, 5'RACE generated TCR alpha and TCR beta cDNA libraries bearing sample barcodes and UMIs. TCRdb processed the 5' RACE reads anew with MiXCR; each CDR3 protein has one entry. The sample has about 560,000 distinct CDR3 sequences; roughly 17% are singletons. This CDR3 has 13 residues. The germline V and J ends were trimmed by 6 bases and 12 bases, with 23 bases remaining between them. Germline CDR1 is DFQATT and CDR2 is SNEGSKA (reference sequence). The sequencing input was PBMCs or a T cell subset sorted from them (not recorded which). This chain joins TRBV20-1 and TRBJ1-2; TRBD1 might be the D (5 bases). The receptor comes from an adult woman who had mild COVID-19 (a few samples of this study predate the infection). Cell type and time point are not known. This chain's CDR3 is CSASRDGPSSDTF. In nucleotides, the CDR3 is TGCAGTGCGAGTCGGGACGGGCCAAGTTCGGACACCTTC.